The clone carrying this T cell receptor (beta chain) was recorded at least ten times. Germline CDR1 SEHNR, CDR2 FQNEAQ (reference sequence). Trimming took 4 bases from V and 10 from J; bases not matched to a gene: 13. The CDR3 totals 15 residues. A sample-barcoded 5' primer and a J-beta primer mix were used in a second PCR of roughly 7 to 11 cycles. TCRdb recomputed calls from the 5' RACE reads with MiXCR, one row per CDR3 protein. In the table there are some 900,000 distinct CDR3 sequences, around 26% of which are singletons. This sample was taken from a study of blood T cells in healthy people across ages.

The chain couples TRBV7-9 to TRBJ2-1, with 7 bases lining up with TRBD1. This TCR derives from a woman at least 80 years old in good health. Sequencing used blood. The CDR3 DNA reads TGTGCCAGCAGCTCGAACATCCGGGACAGAAAGGAGCAGTTCTTC. Translated: CASSSNIRDRKEQFF. Complete variable domain (other parts from reference TRBV7-9 and TRBJ2-1): DTGVSQNPRHKITKRGQNVTFRCDPISEHNRLYWYRQTLGQGPEFLTYFQNEAQLEKSRLLSDRFSAERPKGSFSTLEIQRTEQGDSAMYLCASSSNIRDRKEQFFGPGTRLTVL.